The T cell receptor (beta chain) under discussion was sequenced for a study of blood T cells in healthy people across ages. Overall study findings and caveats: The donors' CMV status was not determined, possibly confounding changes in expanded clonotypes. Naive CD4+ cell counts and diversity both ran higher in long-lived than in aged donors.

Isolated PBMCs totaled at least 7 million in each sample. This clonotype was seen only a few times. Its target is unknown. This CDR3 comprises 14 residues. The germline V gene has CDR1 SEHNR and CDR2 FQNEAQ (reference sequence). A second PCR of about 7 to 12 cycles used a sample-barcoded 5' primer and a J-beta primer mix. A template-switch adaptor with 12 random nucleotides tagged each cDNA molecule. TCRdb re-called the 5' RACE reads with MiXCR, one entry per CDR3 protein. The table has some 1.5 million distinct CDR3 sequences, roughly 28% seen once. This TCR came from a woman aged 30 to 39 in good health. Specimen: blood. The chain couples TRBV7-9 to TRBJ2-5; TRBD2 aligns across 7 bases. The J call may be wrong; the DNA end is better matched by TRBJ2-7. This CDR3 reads CASSYPGLISEQYF. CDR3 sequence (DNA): TGTGCCAGCAGCTACCCGGGACTAATCAGCGAGCAGTACTTC.